Presented here are 29 T cell receptor beta chains from one specimen sequenced in a study of molecular identifiers for immune sequencing clone quantification. TCRdb re-called the PCR reads with MiXCR, one entry per CDR3 protein. The repertoire holds over 300,000 distinct CDR3 sequences, with roughly 24% as singletons. Material: naive CD8+ T cells from blood, with Jurkat cell RNA spiked in. The subset was: FACS-sorted CD8+CD4-CCR7+CD45RA+ naive T cells. The receptors come from a human donor in good health. Some libraries in this study had Jurkat cell RNA spiked in.

The J gene is TRBJ2-7, the V gene TRBV6-2 or TRBV6-3, with D possibly matching TRBD1 (6 bases). The germline CDR1 and CDR2 sequences are MNHEY and SVGEGT. CDR3 length: 15 residues. With 4 bases removed from V and 3 bases from J, the gap between germline ends came to 16 bases. The CDR3 region has the DNA TGTGCCAGCAGTTTAGACAGGCCATTCATCTACGAGCAGTACTTC. Protein product: CASSLDRPFIYEQYF.

This clonotype was detected many times. This chain uses TRBV27 with TRBJ1-6, with 9 bases aligning to TRBD1. Germline V gene sequence: CDR1 MNHEY, CDR2 SMNVEV (reference sequence). The CDR3 runs 14 residues. V dropped 6 bases and J dropped 4; count of bases not matched to a gene: 1. For the CDR3, the DNA is TGTGCCAGCAGGGACAGGGGATATAATTCACCCCTCCACTTT. This translates into CASRDRGYNSPLHF.

This clonotype was counted a few times. J is TRBJ2-7 and V is TRBV4-2; D is possibly TRBD1 or TRBD2 (5 bases each). V dropped 4 bases and J dropped 7 bases, with 17 bases sitting between them. CDR3 length equals 14 residues. CDR1 and CDR2 (germline): LGHNA, YNFKEQ. This chain's CDR3 is CASSPSRDPGEQYF. The CDR3 region has the DNA TGTGCCAGCAGCCCGAGCCGGGACCCGGGGGAGCAGTACTTC.

About this clonotype: Relative to the germline gene, one junction end is altered; a read error may explain this. The CDR3: CASSLAGTDREKPFF. Here the CDR3 DNA reads TGTGCCAGCAGCTTAGCCGGGACAGATCGGGAAAAACCGTTTTTT. The chain couples TRBV7-8 to TRBJ1-4, with 7 bases that match TRBD1. CDR3 length: 15 amino acids. Germline CDR1 SGHVS, CDR2 FQNEAQ.

This clonotype showed up just a few times. The chain couples TRBV7-9 to TRBJ2-5, with a possible D match to TRBD2 (5 bases). The CDR3 is 16 amino acids. V lost 2 bases and J lost 0, with 13 bases in between. Germline assignment: CDR1 SEHNR and CDR2 FQNEAQ (reference sequence). CDR3 nucleotides: TGTGCCAGCAGCTTATGGACTCTAGAGCACCAAGAGACCCAGTACTTC. This sequence encodes CASSLWTLEHQETQYF.

This clonotype turned up a few times. This may be a read error, as it is one base from a much larger clone. The genes are TRBV6-6 and TRBJ1-5; D possibly corresponds to TRBD1 (5 bases). The CDR3 totals 15 residues. Germline CDR1 and CDR2: MNHNY and SVGAGI (reference sequence). The CDR3 DNA reads TGTGCCAGCAGCCCAACACAGGTTAGCAATCCGCCCCAGCATTTT. Amino acid sequence: CASSPTQVSNPPQHF.

This clonotype has ten or more counts. The chain carries TRBV7-9 and TRBJ2-3; 11 bases agree with TRBD2. This CDR3 is built from 15 residues. Unmatched junction bases numbered 8, after V lost 6 bases and J lost 6 bases. The germline CDR1 and CDR2 sequences are SEHNR and FQNEAQ (reference sequence). CDR3 amino acids: CASRQLAGEGDTQYF. CDR3 nucleotides: TGTGCCAGCAGACAACTAGCGGGAGAGGGCGATACGCAGTATTTT.

A remark on this clonotype: A much larger clone sits a single nucleotide away, making a read error possible. The chain uses TRBV9 and TRBJ1-2, with D possibly matching TRBD1 (5 bases). Germline V lookup: CDR1 SGDLS, CDR2 YYNGEE. CDR3 length: 17 amino acids. The CDR3 nucleotides read TGTGCCAACAGCCCGACGCCAGTGACAGTCCTCGCCTATGGCTACACCTTC. This sequence encodes CANSPTPVTVLAYGYTF.

Worth noting for this clonotype: Here the CDR3 omits its conserved ending phenylalanine or tryptophan, so a read error is the likely source. The J gene is TRBJ2-1, the V gene TRBV7-2; tentatively, D is TRBD1 or TRBD2 (5 bases each). Germline V gene lookup returns CDR1 SGHTA and CDR2 FQGNSA. This CDR3 comprises 15 residues. Between the trimmed V and J ends, which lost 7 bases and 0 bases, there was a span of 13 bases. The CDR3 nucleotides are TGTGCCAGCAAAACCGGGACCCGCTCCTACAATGAGCAGTTCATC. Its translation is CASKTGTRSYNEQFI.

This clonotype occurred a few times. The chain links TRBV4-3 to TRBJ2-7, with 8 bases identical to TRBD1. Germline V gene data show CDR1 as LGHNA and CDR2 as YSLEER. V trimming: 1 base; J trimming: 4 bases; junction bases outside the gene matches: 6. The CDR3 runs to 15 residues. The CDR3 loop is CASSQGTGKMYEQYF. As DNA, the CDR3 is TGCGCCAGCAGCCAAGGGACAGGGAAAATGTACGAGCAGTACTTC.

This clonotype was seen at least ten times. This chain connects TRBV7-8 to TRBJ2-3; 12 bases agree with TRBD2. Germline-derived CDR1 and CDR2 are SGHVS and FQNEAQ. CDR3 size: 18 residues. The V gene end was trimmed by 2 bases and the J gene end by 0 bases; junction bases not matched to a gene: 6. Here the CDR3 reads CASSLLLAGGPSTDTQYF. DNA of the CDR3: TGTGCCAGCAGCTTATTACTAGCGGGGGGTCCTAGCACAGATACGCAGTATTTT.

This clonotype was detected ten times or more. The chain uses TRBV12-3 or TRBV12-4 and TRBJ2-5, with 14 bases matching TRBD2. The CDR3 is 17 amino acids. With V trimmed by 6 bases and J by 4 bases, 10 bases remained unmatched. The CDR3 reads CASSGLAGGPNSETQYF. Here the CDR3 DNA reads TGTGCCAGCAGCGGACTAGCGGGAGGACCGAATTCAGAGACCCAGTACTTC.

With respect to this clonotype: One end of the junction varies from germline; a read error may be responsible. The chain combines TRBV6-5 with TRBJ2-3, with D perhaps matching TRBD2 (5 bases). Germline V gene lookup returns CDR1 MNHEY and CDR2 SVGAGI. The length of the CDR3 is 15 residues. CDR3 DNA sequence: TGTACCAGCAGTTACGAGGGATCTCTCACAGATACGCAGTATTTT. Translated, it gives CTSSYEGSLTDTQYF.

This clonotype was counted many times. DNA for the CDR3: TGTGCCAGCAGTTCCAGTCTTTCCAGGGTCGAGCAGTACTTC. Its translation: CASSSSLSRVEQYF. The rearrangement links TRBV6-6 to TRBJ2-7; D may be TRBD1 (5 bases). Germline-derived CDR1 and CDR2 are MNHNY and SVGAGI (reference sequence). The CDR3 consists of 14 residues. Deletions cut 4 bases from V and 6 bases from J, with 16 bases between.

About this clonotype itself: This may be a read error: a much more frequent sequence differs by one nucleotide. This sequence joins TRBV4-1 and TRBJ2-2; D might be TRBD2 (5 bases). This CDR3 spans 15 amino acids. CDR1 is MGHRA, CDR2 YSYEKL, per germline. Trimming left V 4 bases short and J 3 bases short, with 12 bases between. The CDR3 reads CASSRIGSYTGELFF. In DNA, the CDR3 is TGCGCCAGCAGCCGGATAGGGAGTTACACCGGGGAGCTGTTTTTT.

The genes are TRBV4-1 and TRBJ2-7, with D perhaps TRBD1 (6 bases). The CDR3 loop spans 14 amino acids. Germline V gene data show CDR1 as MGHRA and CDR2 as YSYEKL. V was pared by 0 bases and J by 3 bases, with 9 bases between. In DNA form, the CDR3 reads TGCGCCAGCAGCCAAGAGGGACAATACTACGAGCAGTACTTC. Protein product: CASSQEGQYYEQYF.

About this clonotype: A read error may explain this, as a much larger clone is one base away. The chain joins TRBV6-5 to TRBJ2-5, with D tentatively TRBD2 (5 bases). The germline V and J ends were trimmed by 3 bases and 1 base, with 15 bases remaining between them. The CDR3 has 16 residues. Germline V gene sequence: CDR1 MNHEY, CDR2 SVGAGI. The CDR3, as DNA: TGTGCCAGCAGTTATGTGGTTGAGGGCGCCCAAGAGACCCAGTACTTC. Its protein is CASSYVVEGAQETQYF.

This clonotype was observed a handful of times. This chain connects TRBV4-1 to TRBJ2-4; the D gene is possibly TRBD2 (5 bases). Germline V lookup: CDR1 MGHRA, CDR2 YSYEKL. The CDR3 runs to 14 residues. Trimming removed 0 bases at V and 9 bases at J, with 12 bases between. CDR3 DNA: TGCGCCAGCAGCCAAGATAGGCTAGCAGGCATTCAGTACTTC. Its translation: CASSQDRLAGIQYF.

This clonotype was counted at least ten times. V and J are TRBV4-3 and TRBJ2-7, with D unresolved. In germline, CDR1 is LGHNA, CDR2 YSLEER. The length of the CDR3 is 15 residues. With 4 bases removed from V and 1 base from J, the gap between germline ends came to 14 bases. The CDR3 protein is CASSLDVGPSYEQYF. CDR3 DNA: TGCGCCAGCAGCCTGGACGTAGGCCCGTCCTACGAGCAGTACTTC.

About this clonotype itself: It may be a read error: a sequence one base away is much more abundant. The CDR3 DNA is TGTGCCAGCAGCTTGACAGTGGACCCCTCCTACAATGAGCAGTTCTTC. This encodes CASSLTVDPSYNEQFF. The chain links TRBV5-6 to TRBJ2-1; D gene uncertain. The CDR3 has 16 residues. The germline V gene has CDR1 SGHDT and CDR2 YYEEEE. The ends were cut back, 1 base at V and 0 bases at J, with 11 bases in the middle.

This clonotype was observed many times. This sequence joins TRBV7-2 and TRBJ2-5; D is unclear. From germline, CDR1 is SGHTA and CDR2 FQGNSA. The CDR3 spans 13 residues. V was clipped by 6 bases and J by 3 bases, with 11 bases between them. The CDR3, as DNA: TGTGCCAGCAGTTCCTGGCATGAAGAGACCCAGTACTTC. Encoded protein: CASSSWHEETQYF.

This clonotype was detected ten times or more. The rearrangement joins TRBV4-3 to TRBJ2-3; 8 positions match TRBD2. CDR1 is LGHNA, CDR2 YSLEER, per germline. The CDR3 is made up of 14 amino acids. V was pared by 3 bases and J by 5 bases, with 4 bases of the junction left unmatched. CDR3 sequence: CASSQGTRQDTQYF. The CDR3 DNA reads TGCGCCAGCAGCCAGGGGACTAGACAAGATACGCAGTATTTT.

As for this clonotype: Being one base from a much bigger clone, this may be a read error. V usage is TRBV12-3 or TRBV12-4 and J usage is TRBJ2-7; 11 bases map to TRBD1. Unmatched junction bases numbered 2, after V lost 4 bases and J lost 9 bases. The CDR3 contains 12 residues. The CDR3 DNA reads TGTGCCAGCAGTTATGGGACAGGGGGGCAGTACTTC. This encodes CASSYGTGGQYF.

This clonotype was seen repeatedly, ten times or more. The chain employs TRBV5-4 and TRBJ2-7; 7 bases align to TRBD2. The germline V gene has CDR1 SGHNT and CDR2 YYREEE (reference sequence). V was clipped by 4 bases and J by 3 bases; unmatched bases: 7. The CDR3 has 14 residues. CDR3 sequence (DNA): TGTGCCAGCAGCACCTGGGGGAGGGGCTACGAGCAGTACTTC. Protein: CASSTWGRGYEQYF.

The table lists this clonotype with a few counts. J is TRBJ1-2 and V is TRBV10-3; D is undetermined. Germline CDR1 reads ENHRY; CDR2 reads SYGVKD. The CDR3 is 14 amino acids. Trimming shortened V by 7 bases and J by 7 bases, and 19 bases separated the two germline ends. This CDR3 reads CAITEGREACGYTF. CDR3 coding DNA: TGTGCCATCACCGAAGGACGGGAAGCCTGTGGCTACACCTTC.

The table lists this clonotype with many counts. V is TRBV19 and J is TRBJ2-6; no clear D. This CDR3 spans 12 amino acids. Trimming left V 7 bases short and J 4 bases short, with 5 bases between. The germline CDR1 and CDR2 sequences are LNHDA and SQIVND (reference sequence). This chain's CDR3 is CASTQGANVLTF. CDR3 nucleotide sequence: TGTGCCAGTACCCAAGGGGCCAACGTCCTGACTTTC.

In its sample, this clonotype was seen many times. The chain has TRBV5-4 and TRBJ2-3, with D possibly being TRBD1 (6 bases). V was cut by 0 bases and J by 0 bases, with 14 bases left in between. CDR1 and CDR2 (germline): SGHNT, YYREEE (reference sequence). The CDR3 loop spans 17 amino acids. For the CDR3, the DNA is TGTGCCAGCAGCTTGGCCCTGACAGGACCCAGCACAGATACGCAGTATTTT. It encodes CASSLALTGPSTDTQYF.

Comment on this clonotype: Since a much larger clone is just one base distant, this may be a read error. The J gene is TRBJ2-5, the V gene TRBV29-1; D ambiguous. CDR1 is SQVTM, CDR2 ANQGSEA, per germline. Between the trimmed V and J ends, which lost 2 bases and 4 bases, there was a span of 17 bases. CDR3 length equals 15 residues. CDR3 in amino acids: CSVERASRQGETQYF. The CDR3 region has the DNA TGCAGCGTTGAAAGGGCTAGTCGACAAGGAGAGACCCAGTACTTC.

Comment on this clonotype: The CDR3 carries no conserved terminal phenylalanine or tryptophan, so it likely arises from a read error. The V and J genes are TRBV7-9 and TRBJ2-7, with 8 bases aligning to TRBD1. This CDR3 has 14 residues. The germline V gene encodes CDR1 SEHNR and CDR2 FQNEAQ (reference sequence). J lost 1 base, V lost 4 bases, and 3 bases had no gene match. CDR3 nucleotides: TGTGCCAGCAGCTGGACAGGGTCTTCCTACGAGCAGTACCTC. Translation: CASSWTGSSYEQYL.